The 9 T cell receptor beta chains given below trace back to one sample, sequenced in a study of cytomegalovirus exposure and HLA in healthy donors. Primers included in the PCR were 60 Vbeta and 13 Jbeta primers. The table came from immunoSEQ multiplex PCR; TCRdb's copy has only in-frame clones and leaves some out. The sample records approximately 160,000 clones, roughly 80% being singletons. The sequenced sample consisted of PBMCs. These receptors were obtained from a boy younger than 10 in good health and CMV-seronegative.

This chain joins TRBV28 and TRBJ2-7; D perhaps matches TRBD2 (5 bases). Germline V gene sequence: CDR1 MDHEN, CDR2 SYDVKM. The CDR3 is made up of 13 amino acids. V lost 6 bases, J lost 2 bases, and 11 bases lay in between. The CDR3 is CASSQDYAYEQYF. For the CDR3, the DNA is TGTGCCAGCAGCCAAGACTATGCCTACGAGCAGTACTTC.

The chain couples TRBV7-8 to TRBJ2-3, with TRBD2 matching 16 bases. V lost 6 bases, J lost 1 base, and 13 bases stayed unmatched. CDR1 is SGHVS and CDR2 is FQNEAQ in the germline V gene. The CDR3 is made up of 20 amino acids. The CDR3 region is CASSSAGGLAGGPGTDTQYF. The CDR3 DNA sequence: TGTGCCAGCAGTTCAGCAGGGGGACTAGCGGGAGGGCCTGGCACAGATACGCAGTATTTT.

The rearrangement links TRBV7-3 to TRBJ2-1; 8 nucleotides align to TRBD2. The junction had 2 bases not matched to a gene; V was cut back by 1 base and J by 3 bases. Looked up from germline, CDR1 is SGHTA and CDR2 is FQGTGA. This CDR3 comprises 15 residues. The CDR3 here is CASSLMLAGYNEQFF. CDR3 bases: TGTGCCAGCAGCTTAATGCTAGCGGGCTACAATGAGCAGTTCTTC.

The genes are TRBV9 and TRBJ2-4, with 8 bases lining up with TRBD1. The CDR3 loop spans 16 amino acids. Germline V CDR1 and CDR2: SGDLS, YYNGEE. V shed 3 bases and J 0 bases; nucleotides not matched to a gene: 5. As DNA, the CDR3 is TGTGCCAGCAGCGCGGGGACAGGATTAGCCAAAAACATTCAGTACTTC. Protein product: CASSAGTGLAKNIQYF. Variable domain in full (rest from reference TRBV9 and TRBJ2-4): DSGVTQTPKHLITATGQRVTLRCSPRSGDLSVYWYQQSLDQGLQFLIQYYNGEERAKGNILERFSAQQFPDLHSELNLSSLELGDSALYFCASSAGTGLAKNIQYFGAGTRLSVL.

The rearrangement links TRBV5-1 to TRBJ2-1; D not resolved. Trimming left V 4 bases short and J 0 bases short, with 5 bases between. Germline loops: CDR1 SGHRS, CDR2 YFSETQ. The CDR3 has 13 amino acids. The CDR3 DNA is TGCGCCAGCAGCGAGGTCTCCTACAATGAGCAGTTCTTC. As protein: CASSEVSYNEQFF. Filled out from reference TRBV5-1 and TRBJ2-1, the complete variable domain reads KAGVTQTPRYLIKTRGQQVTLSCSPISGHRSVSWYQQTPGQGLQFLFEYFSETQRNKGNFPGRFSGRQFSNSRSEMNVSTLELGDSALYLCASSEVSYNEQFFGPGTRLTVL.

This clone was found a few times. The gene calls are TRBV5-6 and TRBJ2-5; TRBD2 agrees at 7 bases. Germline loops: CDR1 SGHDT, CDR2 YYEEEE. J gave up 2 bases and V 2 bases, and 3 bases lay outside the gene matches. The CDR3 is 14 residues long. The DNA for the CDR3 is TGTGCCAGCAGCTTAGCCGGGAGGCAAGAGACCCAGTACTTC. It is translated as CASSLAGRQETQYF.

The chain recombines TRBV18 with TRBJ2-7; TRBD2 matches 10 bases. Unmatched junction bases numbered 1, after V lost 2 bases and J lost 0 bases. In germline, CDR1 is KGHSH, CDR2 LQKENI. The CDR3 is 15 residues long. The chain's CDR3 is CASSPRTSGSYEQYF. The CDR3 DNA is TGTGCCAGCTCACCAAGGACTAGCGGCTCCTACGAGCAGTACTTC.

This chain links TRBV5-8 with TRBJ1-4; D is possibly TRBD1 (5 bases). The CDR3 is made up of 15 amino acids. CDR1 SGHTS and CDR2 YDEGEE come from the germline V gene. V lost 1 base to trimming and J lost 7 bases, with 14 bases between them. The CDR3: CASSLNPSRVEKLFF. In DNA, the CDR3 is TGTGCCAGCAGCTTGAACCCCTCCAGGGTTGAAAAACTGTTTTTT.

This clone occurred a few times. J is TRBJ2-3 and V is TRBV4-1; no clear D. This CDR3 contains 13 residues. The V gene's germline CDR1 is MGHRA and CDR2 YSYEKL. V lost 1 base and J 10 bases, leaving 12 bases between the germline ends. CDR3 loop: CASSQVSSQAQYF. For the CDR3, the DNA is TGCGCCAGCAGCCAAGTAAGCTCTCAGGCGCAGTATTTT.